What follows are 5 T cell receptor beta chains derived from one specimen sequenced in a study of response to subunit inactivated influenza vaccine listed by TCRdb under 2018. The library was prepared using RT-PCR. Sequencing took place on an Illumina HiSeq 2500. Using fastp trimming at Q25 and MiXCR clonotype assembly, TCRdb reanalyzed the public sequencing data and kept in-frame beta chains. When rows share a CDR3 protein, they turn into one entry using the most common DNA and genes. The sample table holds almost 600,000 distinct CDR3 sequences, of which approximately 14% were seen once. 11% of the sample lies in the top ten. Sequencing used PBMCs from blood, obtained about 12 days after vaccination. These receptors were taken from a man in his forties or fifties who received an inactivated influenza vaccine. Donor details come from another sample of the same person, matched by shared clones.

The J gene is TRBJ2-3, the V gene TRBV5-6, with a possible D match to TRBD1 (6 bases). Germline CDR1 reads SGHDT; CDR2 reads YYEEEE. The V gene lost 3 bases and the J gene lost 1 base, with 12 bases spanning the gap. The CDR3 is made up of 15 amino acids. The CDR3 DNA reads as TGTGCCAGCAGCTCCGGTGGGGGCCGCACAGATACGCAGTATTTT. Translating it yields CASSSGGGRTDTQYF.

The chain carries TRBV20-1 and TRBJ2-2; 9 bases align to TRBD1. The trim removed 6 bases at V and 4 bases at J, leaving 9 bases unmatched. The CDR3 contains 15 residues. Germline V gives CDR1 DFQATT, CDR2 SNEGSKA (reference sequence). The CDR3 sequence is CSAPGQGSGTGELFF. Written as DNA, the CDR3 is TGCAGTGCGCCGGGACAGGGATCGGGCACCGGGGAGCTGTTTTTT.

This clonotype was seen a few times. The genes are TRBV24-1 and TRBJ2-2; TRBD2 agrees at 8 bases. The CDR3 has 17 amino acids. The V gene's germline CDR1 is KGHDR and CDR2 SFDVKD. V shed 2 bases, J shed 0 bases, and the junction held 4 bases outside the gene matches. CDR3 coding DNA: TGTGCCACCAGTGATTCCGGACTAGCTACGAACACCGGGGAGCTGTTTTTT. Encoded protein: CATSDSGLATNTGELFF.

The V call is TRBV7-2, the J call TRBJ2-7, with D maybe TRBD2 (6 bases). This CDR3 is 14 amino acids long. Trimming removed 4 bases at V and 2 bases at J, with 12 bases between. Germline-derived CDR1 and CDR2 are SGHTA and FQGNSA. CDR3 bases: TGTGCCAGCAGCTCCCGGGAGTACCCCTACGAGCAGTACTTC. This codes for CASSSREYPYEQYF.

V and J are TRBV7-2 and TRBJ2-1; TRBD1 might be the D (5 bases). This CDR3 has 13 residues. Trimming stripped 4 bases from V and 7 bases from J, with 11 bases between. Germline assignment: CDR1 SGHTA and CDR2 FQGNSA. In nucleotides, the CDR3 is TGTGCCAGCAGCTCTGGGGCGTGGAATGAGCAGTTCTTC. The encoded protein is CASSSGAWNEQFF. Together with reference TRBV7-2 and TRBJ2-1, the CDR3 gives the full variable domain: GAGVSQSPSNKVTEKGKDVELRCDPISGHTALYWYRQSLGQGLEFLIYFQGNSAPDKSGLPSDRFSAERTGGSVSTLTIQRTQQEDSAVYLCASSSGAWNEQFFGPGTRLTVL.